These 27 T cell receptor beta chains were all obtained from the same sample, sequenced in a study of CD4 T cells in relation to SARS-CoV-2 and coronaviruses. Their cognate antigens are unknown. CD4+ T cells from unexposed donors were obtained before the COVID-19 pandemic (2011-2018). The cells were cultured for around ten days before CD4+ T cells were isolated. TCRdb keeps only in-frame clones here, not all; method: immunoSEQ multiplex PCR. Of some 21,000 clones listed, roughly 76% were seen once; the top ten hold 16%. The material sequenced was CD4+ T cells from PBMCs, cultured in vitro. Receptors were obtained from a human donor in good health.

The chain recombines TRBV9 with TRBJ2-3; maybe TRBD2 (5 bases). CDR1 and CDR2 from the germline V gene are SGDLS and YYNGEE. Trimming shortened V by 0 bases and J by 0 bases, and 29 bases separated the two germline ends. The length of the CDR3 is 22 residues. CDR3 DNA: TGTGCCAGCAGCGTAGAAGGAGGCCGGATTGGTGGCGAACATGTCAGCACAGATACGCAGTATTTT. Amino acids: CASSVEGGRIGGEHVSTDTQYF.

This clone came up once. The chain links TRBV18 to TRBJ1-1, with D tentatively TRBD1 (5 bases). The CDR3 extends over 13 amino acids. Trimming pared 5 bases from V and 5 bases from J, leaving 12 bases between. Germline lookup yields CDR1 KGHSH and CDR2 LQKENI. This CDR3 reads CASSTGGLTEAFF. As DNA, the CDR3 is TGTGCCAGCTCAACTGGGGGGTTAACTGAAGCTTTCTTT.

The V call is TRBV24-1, the J call TRBJ2-1; D is perhaps TRBD1 (6 bases). CDR3 length: 15 amino acids. V was shortened by 7 bases and J by 5 bases, with 17 bases between the two germline ends. From germline, CDR1 is KGHDR and CDR2 SFDVKD. The CDR3 sequence: CATSDGTKLHNEQFF. The DNA for the CDR3 is TGTGCCACCAGCGACGGGACAAAGCTTCACAATGAGCAGTTCTTC.

This clone ranks as medium-sized. V and J are TRBV9 and TRBJ2-3; D is possibly TRBD1 (6 bases). CDR1 and CDR2 from the germline V gene are SGDLS and YYNGEE. The length of the CDR3 is 15 residues. The ends were cut back, 4 bases at V and 3 bases at J, with 15 bases in the middle. CDR3: CASSFRTEITDTQYF. The CDR3 nucleotides read TGTGCCAGCAGCTTCCGGACAGAGATTACAGATACGCAGTATTTT. The variable domain in full, with the rest retrieved from reference TRBV9 and TRBJ2-3, is DSGVTQTPKHLITATGQRVTLRCSPRSGDLSVYWYQQSLDQGLQFLIQYYNGEERAKGNILERFSAQQFPDLHSELNLSSLELGDSALYFCASSFRTEITDTQYFGPGTRLTVL.

This clone was seen a few times. The genes are TRBV6-1 and TRBJ1-2; D might be TRBD1 (6 bases). With 2 bases removed from V and 4 bases from J, the gap between germline ends came to 11 bases. The V gene's germline CDR1 is MNHNS and CDR2 SASEGT. The CDR3 runs 14 residues. The CDR3 DNA sequence: TGTGCCAGCAGTGAACCCGGGACATTCTATGGCTACACCTTC. The encoded protein is CASSEPGTFYGYTF.

This chain connects TRBV19 to TRBJ2-3; 8 nucleotides line up with TRBD2. The germline V gene encodes CDR1 LNHDA and CDR2 SQIVND (reference sequence). Losses at the gene ends were 3 bases for V and 6 bases for J; bases not matched to a gene: 2. The CDR3 covers 13 residues. CDR3 amino acids: CASSIGRADTQYF. CDR3 DNA: TGTGCCAGTAGTATCGGGAGGGCCGATACGCAGTATTTT.

The chain uses TRBV20-1 and TRBJ1-6; D is uncertain. Germline V gene lookup returns CDR1 DFQATT and CDR2 SNEGSKA (reference sequence). This CDR3 is built from 15 residues. Trimming stripped 3 bases from V and 7 bases from J, with 16 bases between. The CDR3 DNA sequence: TGCAGTGCTAGTTTTGGGTGGGAGATAAATTCACCCCTCCACTTT. This translates into CSASFGWEINSPLHF.

This chain uses TRBV19 with TRBJ1-2, with D hard to call. This CDR3 is built from 13 residues. CDR1 is LNHDA, CDR2 SQIVND, per germline (reference sequence). The V and J ends lost 3 bases and 4 bases respectively, with 9 bases between them. The CDR3 loop reads CASSIGTAYGYTF. The DNA of the CDR3 is TGTGCCAGTAGTATTGGTACAGCCTATGGCTACACCTTC.

The chain recombines TRBV11-3 with TRBJ2-7, with D perhaps TRBD2 (5 bases). This CDR3 region has 12 residues. With 5 bases removed from V and 7 bases from J, the gap between germline ends came to 12 bases. Per the germline V gene, CDR1 is SGHNT and CDR2 is YENEEA. CDR3 nucleotides: TGTGCCAGCAGCACACAGCGCGGGGAGCAGTACTTC. Protein: CASSTQRGEQYF.

The chain is built from TRBV28 and TRBJ1-2, with TRBD1 matching over 7 bases. This CDR3 is built from 14 residues. The V gene's germline CDR1 is MDHEN and CDR2 SYDVKM. Losses at the gene ends were 4 bases for V and 2 bases for J; bases not matched to a gene: 4. The CDR3 here is CASSSGQLNYGYTF. In DNA, the CDR3 is TGTGCCAGCAGTTCGGGACAGCTGAACTATGGCTACACCTTC.

This clone has only one observation. The CDR3 is CASSPSTDTQYF. CDR3 coding DNA: TGTGCCAGCAGCCCTAGCACAGATACGCAGTATTTT. This chain links TRBV7-9 with TRBJ2-3; D uncertain. Between the trimmed V and J ends, which lost 5 bases and 0 bases, there was a span of 3 bases. Germline CDR1 reads SEHNR; CDR2 reads FQNEAQ (reference sequence). The CDR3 is 12 amino acids.

The V and J genes are TRBV2 and TRBJ2-3, with 8 bases fitting TRBD2. This CDR3 spans 14 amino acids. CDR1 and CDR2 from the germline V gene are SNHLY and FYNNEI. Trimming at V came to 9 bases and at J to 4 bases, leaving 9 bases not matched to a gene. CDR3: CARISGTGADTQYF. The DNA of the CDR3 is TGTGCCAGAATTAGCGGGACTGGAGCAGATACGCAGTATTTT.

This clone was recorded a few times. The chain has TRBV27 and TRBJ2-7, with D possibly being TRBD2 (6 bases). Germline CDR1 reads MNHEY; CDR2 reads SMNVEV (reference sequence). The CDR3 spans 15 residues. V lost 6 bases, J lost 0 bases, and 15 bases lay in between. This chain's CDR3 is CASSRIAVSSYEQYF. DNA of the CDR3: TGTGCCAGCAGCAGAATAGCGGTGAGCTCCTACGAGCAGTACTTC.

V is TRBV21-1 and J is TRBJ1-3. TRBV21-1 is reported as a pseudogene. This CDR3 has 16 amino acids. CDR3 residues: CASSKVGGVSGNTIYF. The CDR3 DNA reads as TGTGCCAGCAGCAAAGTGGGGGGGGTCTCTGGAAACACCATATATTTT.

This clone was counted a single time. This chain uses TRBV6-4 with TRBJ2-1, with 10 bases matching TRBD2. The ends lost 5 bases at V and 4 bases at J; junction bases unmatched: 5. Germline lookup yields CDR1 MRHNA and CDR2 SNTAGT. The CDR3 is 15 amino acids. The CDR3 DNA reads as TGTGCCAGCAGTTCCGGACTAGCGGAGTACAATGAGCAGTTCTTC. Translation gives CASSSGLAEYNEQFF.

The chain joins TRBV7-3 to TRBJ2-6; 7 bases are shared with TRBD1. The germline V gene encodes CDR1 SGHTA and CDR2 FQGTGA. The CDR3 is 18 amino acids. Losses at the gene ends were 0 bases for V and 4 bases for J; bases not matched to a gene: 9. The CDR3 region is CASSLTVDRFSGANVLTF. Written as DNA, the CDR3 is TGTGCCAGCAGCTTAACTGTGGACAGGTTCTCGGGGGCCAACGTCCTGACTTTC.

J is TRBJ1-1 and V is TRBV5-1, with D maybe TRBD1 (6 bases). V was cut by 0 bases and J by 6 bases, with 12 bases left in between. The CDR3 runs to 14 residues. Germline lookup yields CDR1 SGHRS and CDR2 YFSETQ. CDR3 in DNA: TGCGCCAGCAGCTTGGACAGGGCGTGGGCTGAAGCTTTCTTT. It is translated as CASSLDRAWAEAFF.

The chain employs TRBV3-1 (or the pseudogene TRBV3-2) and TRBJ1-2; possible D gene TRBD1, 6 bases. The CDR3 extends over 14 amino acids. Germline CDR1 LGHDT, CDR2 YNNKEL (reference sequence). Deletions cut 1 base from V and 8 bases from J, with 14 bases between. CDR3 bases: TGTGCCAGCAGCCAAGGGTTAACAGGGCACGGCTACACCTTC. It specifies CASSQGLTGHGYTF.

The rearrangement links TRBV5-1 to TRBJ2-7; TRBD1 matches at 7 bases. Germline assignment: CDR1 SGHRS and CDR2 YFSETQ. This CDR3 spans 15 amino acids. Trimming removed 4 bases from V and 0 bases from J; junction bases left unmatched: 7. As DNA, the CDR3 is TGCGCCAGCAGCCGACAGGGCCACACCTCCTACGAGCAGTACTTC. Its protein product is CASSRQGHTSYEQYF.

The chain carries TRBV4-1 and TRBJ1-6; 7 bases are a match to TRBD1. CDR3 length: 17 residues. Germline values: CDR1 MGHRA, CDR2 YSYEKL. J lost 11 bases, V lost 3 bases, and 16 bases had no gene match. CDR3 residues: CASSQGTDRVRSTPLHF. CDR3 nucleotide sequence: TGCGCCAGCAGCCAGGGAACCGACAGGGTTAGGTCGACACCCCTCCACTTT.

The V call is TRBV9, the J call TRBJ2-5; possibly TRBD2 for D (6 bases). The germline CDR1 and CDR2 sequences are SGDLS and YYNGEE. Deletions cut 4 bases from V and 2 bases from J, with 12 bases between. This CDR3 is 14 amino acids long. CDR3 bases: TGTGCCAGCAGCCCGACTAGTCTTCAAGAGACCCAGTACTTC. This sequence encodes CASSPTSLQETQYF.

The rearrangement joins TRBV2 to TRBJ2-1; 9 bases are shared with TRBD2. This CDR3 region has 14 residues. Germline loops: CDR1 SNHLY, CDR2 FYNNEI. J lost 9 bases, V lost 4 bases, and 7 bases had no gene match. The CDR3 coding sequence is TGTGCCAGCAGTGGGCCCCAAGCGGGAGGTGAGCAGTTCTTC. Protein: CASSGPQAGGEQFF.

The gene calls are TRBV7-9 and TRBJ2-4; D perhaps matches TRBD1 (5 bases). This CDR3 contains 14 residues. CDR1 SEHNR and CDR2 FQNEAQ come from the germline V gene (reference sequence). The germline V and J ends were trimmed by 2 bases and 3 bases, with 8 bases remaining between them. The CDR3 DNA reads as TGTGCCAGCAGCTTATCGGACAACAAAAACATTCAGTACTTC. Translated: CASSLSDNKNIQYF.

This chain joins TRBV10-1 and TRBJ1-5; 9 bases fit TRBD1. V lost 6 bases, J lost 0 bases, and 3 bases stayed unmatched. The CDR3 totals 15 residues. Per germline, CDR1 WNHNN and CDR2 SYGVQD (reference sequence). CDR3 sequence: CASSKGQGSNQPQHF. In DNA, the CDR3 is TGCGCCAGCAGCAAGGGACAGGGTAGCAATCAGCCCCAGCATTTT.

Points on this clone: An end of the junction does not agree with germline; a read error may underlie this. The J gene is TRBJ1-2, the V gene TRBV7-2; D is ambiguous. This CDR3 is built from 11 residues. From germline, CDR1 is SGHTA and CDR2 FQGNSA. The DNA for the CDR3 is TGTGCCAGCAGCCTTTTTCCAAGAGCCGCCTTC. Translation: CASSLFPRAAF.

The gene calls are TRBV12-3 or TRBV12-4 and TRBJ1-5; D is ambiguous. V lost 0 bases and J lost 9, with 6 bases in between. This CDR3 spans 12 amino acids. The CDR3 here is CASSLAMGPQHF. CDR3 in DNA: TGTGCCAGCAGTTTAGCGATGGGGCCCCAGCATTTT.

The chain uses TRBV2 and TRBJ1-5; D gene uncertain. Germline CDR1 and CDR2: SNHLY and FYNNEI. V was cut by 6 bases and J by 7 bases, with 19 bases left in between. The CDR3 length is 15 residues. The CDR3: CASSRRGGLYQPQHF. The CDR3 bases are TGTGCCAGCAGCCGCCGCGGCGGGCTCTACCAGCCCCAGCATTTT. The full variable domain, its missing parts supplied by reference TRBV2 and TRBJ1-5, is EPEVTQTPSHQVTQMGQEVILRCVPISNHLYFYWYRQILGQKVEFLVSFYNNEISEKSEIFDDQFSVERPDGSNFTLKIRSTKLEDSAMYFCASSRRGGLYQPQHFGDGTRLSIL.